This T cell receptor (beta chain) was observed in a study of shared clonotypes between healthy human individuals. For every subset, genomic DNA was evenly distributed across several immunoSEQ plates. Generated by immunoSEQ multiplex PCR, the TCRdb table keeps only in-frame clones and is missing some. This sample carries approximately 840,000 clones, roughly 96% of them seen once, and the ten largest clones take around 0.21%. CD8 cells regarded as naive lacked CD45RO, were positively chosen for CCR7, and omitted terminally differentiated effector memory CD45RA+ cells. Whole-study results and caveats: Non-shared clonotypes were found to have lower generation probabilities than the clonotypes that were shared by all four of the sorted-subset donors. Measured sharing among donors was expected to vary with sequencing depth.

Germline V CDR1 and CDR2: SNHLY, FYNNEI. There are 10 residues in the CDR3. V dropped 9 bases and J dropped 6 bases, with 9 bases sitting between them. Concerning this clone itself: The antigen remains undetermined. Distinct nucleotide sequences in the sample also encode this CDR3.

The source is a young man in good health. Material for sequencing was naive CD8+ T cells sorted from blood. This chain uses TRBV2 with TRBJ2-7; the D gene is possibly TRBD1 (5 bases). This CDR3 is CASQGFEQYF. The CDR3 bases are TGTGCCAGTCAGGGTTTCGAGCAGTACTTC.